The next 26 T cell receptor beta chains were all read from a single sample in a study of Ad26.COV2.S vaccination and SARS-CoV-2 variants. Clones were sequenced by immunoSEQ multiplex PCR, and TCRdb holds only the in-frame ones, with some missing. The sample holds approximately 450,000 clones, roughly 90% seen once. Documented treatment: around 19 received Ad26.COV2.S at low or high dose, single or two shots; 5 received placebo; per-sample allocation not given. Samples were taken on day 63 after the first vaccine or placebo injection. The sequenced sample was peripheral blood, obtained in a trial of Ad26.COV2.S vaccine versus placebo. Receptors originate from a person aged 18 to 59 who received the Ad26.COV2.S COVID-19 vaccine or a placebo.

The CDR3 bases are TGTGCCAGCAGGACTAGCGGGAGGGTGAATGAGCAGTTCTTC. This encodes CASRTSGRVNEQFF. This chain uses TRBV27 with TRBJ2-1; 14 positions agree with TRBD2. V shed 6 bases, J shed 7 bases, and the junction held 2 bases outside the gene matches. Per the germline V gene, CDR1 is MNHEY and CDR2 is SMNVEV (reference sequence). The CDR3 runs to 14 residues.

The V call is TRBV4-3, the J call TRBJ2-5; TRBD2 agrees at 8 bases. Germline V gives CDR1 LGHNA, CDR2 YSLEER. The V segment lost 2 bases and the J segment 0 bases; nucleotides outside the gene matches: 2. CDR3 length: 15 residues. This CDR3 reads CASSQIAGNQETQYF. In DNA, the CDR3 is TGCGCCAGCAGCCAAATAGCGGGAAACCAAGAGACCCAGTACTTC.

V is TRBV2 and J is TRBJ2-5, with TRBD1 matching over 7 bases. The CDR3 has 13 residues. After removal of 3 bases from V and 13 bases from J, the junction contained 11 bases not matched to a gene. In germline, CDR1 is SNHLY, CDR2 FYNNEI. For the CDR3, the DNA is TGTGCCAGCAGTGACATACAGGGGTACAACATGTACTTC. This translates into CASSDIQGYNMYF.

This chain connects TRBV5-5 to TRBJ2-5; no firm D call. Germline CDR1 reads SGHKS; CDR2 reads YYEKEE (reference sequence). The CDR3 extends over 13 amino acids. Deletions cut 0 bases from V and 4 bases from J, with 7 bases between. The CDR3 region is CASSLADSETQYF. In DNA, the CDR3 is TGTGCCAGCAGCTTGGCCGACTCAGAGACCCAGTACTTC.

This sequence joins TRBV6-5 and TRBJ2-7; maybe TRBD2 (5 bases). V was clipped by 0 bases and J by 2 bases, with 8 bases between them. Germline CDR1 is MNHEY and CDR2 is SVGAGI. The length of the CDR3 is 14 residues. CDR3 sequence: CASSYSAGTYEQYF. CDR3 nucleotide sequence: TGTGCCAGCAGTTACTCCGCGGGTACCTACGAGCAGTACTTC.

The gene calls are TRBV28 and TRBJ1-2; 10 bases match TRBD1. The trim removed 7 bases at V and 7 bases at J, leaving 12 bases unmatched. This CDR3 has 15 amino acids. The V gene's germline CDR1 is MDHEN and CDR2 SYDVKM. CDR3 in DNA: TGTGCCAGCACCCGCCGAGACAGGGGGCAGAGTGGCTACACCTTC. Its protein is CASTRRDRGQSGYTF.

The gene calls are TRBV5-4 and TRBJ2-7; 11 nucleotides align to TRBD2. This CDR3 contains 16 residues. J lost 4 bases, V lost 4 bases, and 10 bases had no gene match. Germline loops: CDR1 SGHNT, CDR2 YYREEE (reference sequence). The CDR3 nucleotides are TGTGCCAGCAGCCCAACCTCGGGACTAGCGGCGTACGAGCAGTACTTC. Residues: CASSPTSGLAAYEQYF.

This chain uses TRBV7-2 with TRBJ1-5; no definite D call. The CDR3 consists of 13 residues. The germline CDR1 and CDR2 sequences are SGHTA and FQGNSA. Trimming removed 3 bases from V and 7 bases from J, with 10 bases in between. The CDR3: CASSLDEGQPQHF. CDR3 nucleotide sequence: TGTGCCAGCAGCTTGGATGAAGGGCAGCCCCAGCATTTT.

This chain links TRBV21-1 with TRBJ2-5; the table's D gene call, TRBD1, was not cross checked with the DNA. TRBV21-1 is classified as a pseudogene. The CDR3 contains 14 residues. This chain's CDR3 is CASKTGEPRETQYF. As DNA, the CDR3 is TGTGCCAGCAAGACAGGGGAACCGCGAGAGACCCAGTACTTC.

The chain carries TRBV5-1 and TRBJ2-7; D is undetermined. Trimming removed 3 bases at V and 2 bases at J, with 9 bases between. Germline CDR1 SGHRS, CDR2 YFSETQ. CDR3 length: 13 amino acids. The CDR3: CASSYEVPYEQYF. CDR3 nucleotides: TGCGCCAGCAGCTATGAGGTTCCCTACGAGCAGTACTTC.

The chain has TRBV3-1 (or the pseudogene TRBV3-2) and TRBJ2-5, with D tentatively TRBD2 (7 bases). The CDR3 totals 16 residues. Per the germline V gene, CDR1 is LGHDT and CDR2 is YNNKEL (reference sequence). V was cut by 6 bases and J by 2 bases, with 19 bases left in between. In nucleotides, the CDR3 is TGTGCCAGCAGTCTGGGAGGGGGTCGGCTTCAAGAGACCCAGTACTTC. It codes for CASSLGGGRLQETQYF.

V is TRBV19 and J is TRBJ2-7; TRBD2 is a possible D gene (5 bases). Germline CDR1 reads LNHDA; CDR2 reads SQIVND (reference sequence). This CDR3 has 15 residues. The ends were cut back, 3 bases at V and 2 bases at J, with 14 bases in the middle. CDR3 region: CASSISGFWTYEQYF. CDR3 nucleotides: TGTGCCAGTAGTATTTCGGGATTTTGGACCTACGAGCAGTACTTC.

The V call is TRBV19, the J call TRBJ1-2; D is perhaps TRBD1 (6 bases). Germline-derived CDR1 and CDR2 are LNHDA and SQIVND (reference sequence). V was trimmed by 5 bases and J by 8 bases, leaving 18 bases between them. CDR3 size: 14 residues. DNA for the CDR3: TGTGCCAGTAGTCCCAGGACAGTACAGACGGGCTACACCTTC. This gives the protein CASSPRTVQTGYTF.

This chain connects TRBV4-2 to TRBJ2-3; TRBD2 aligns across 13 bases. This CDR3 has 19 amino acids. With V trimmed by 3 bases and J by 1 base, 10 bases remained unmatched. In germline, CDR1 is LGHNA, CDR2 YNFKEQ. The CDR3 loop reads CASSQGGLAGPRGTDTQYF. CDR3 nucleotides: TGTGCCAGCAGCCAGGGGGGACTAGCGGGACCACGGGGCACAGATACGCAGTATTTT.

The chain employs TRBV2 and TRBJ2-7; tentatively, D is TRBD2 (7 bases). Trimming stripped 6 bases from V and 2 bases from J, with 26 bases between. Germline V gene lookup returns CDR1 SNHLY and CDR2 FYNNEI. This CDR3 is 18 amino acids long. The chain's CDR3 is CASSDSRGAQYTAYEQYF. The CDR3 nucleotides read TGTGCCAGCAGCGATAGTCGGGGGGCGCAATATACGGCCTACGAGCAGTACTTC.

The CDR3 DNA reads as TGCGCCAGCAGCCATCCTAGCGGGAGGTCCACAGATACGCAGTATTTT. This translates into CASSHPSGRSTDTQYF. The V and J genes are TRBV4-1 and TRBJ2-3; TRBD2 matches at 11 bases. V dropped 3 bases and J dropped 2; count of bases not matched to a gene: 4. The CDR3 covers 16 residues. Germline V gives CDR1 MGHRA, CDR2 YSYEKL.

V gene TRBV27 combines with J gene TRBJ1-4; D is unclear. The V end lost 2 bases, the J end lost 3 bases, and 7 bases lay between the germline ends. CDR3 length: 14 residues. Looked up from germline, CDR1 is MNHEY and CDR2 is SMNVEV (reference sequence). The CDR3 sequence is CASSLLRPNEKLFF. DNA of the CDR3: TGTGCCAGCAGTTTACTACGGCCTAATGAAAAACTGTTTTTT. The whole variable domain, remainder taken from reference TRBV27 and TRBJ1-4, is EAQVTQNPRYLITVTGKKLTVTCSQNMNHEYMSWYRQDPGLGLRQIYYSMNVEVTDKGDVPEGYKVSRKEKRNFPLILESPSPNQTSLYFCASSLLRPNEKLFFGSGTQLSVL.

V and J are TRBV10-3 and TRBJ2-7, with 8 bases matching TRBD2. CDR3 length: 13 residues. V shed 5 bases and J 3 bases; nucleotides not matched to a gene: 3. CDR1 and CDR2 (germline): ENHRY, SYGVKD. DNA for the CDR3: TGTGCCATCAGTCCGGGACTAGACTACGAGCAGTACTTC. Its translation is CAISPGLDYEQYF.

This clone was recorded a few times. This sequence joins TRBV27 and TRBJ2-7, with TRBD2 matching over 9 bases. Losses at the gene ends were 0 bases for V and 2 bases for J; bases not matched to a gene: 5. The CDR3 has 16 residues. Germline V lookup: CDR1 MNHEY, CDR2 SMNVEV (reference sequence). CDR3 DNA: TGTGCCAGCAGTTTATCGACTAGCGGACCTGCCTACGAGCAGTACTTC. This encodes CASSLSTSGPAYEQYF.

The chain employs TRBV5-4 and TRBJ1-1; D ambiguous. V shed 4 bases and J shed 0 bases, with 7 bases lying between them. From germline, CDR1 is SGHNT and CDR2 YYREEE (reference sequence). CDR3 length equals 13 residues. CDR3 sequence reads: CASSAPMNTEAFF. DNA of the CDR3: TGTGCCAGCAGCGCCCCTATGAACACTGAAGCTTTCTTT.

The V gene is TRBV20-1, the J gene TRBJ1-5; maybe TRBD1 (5 bases). Trimming stripped 3 bases from V and 6 bases from J, with 15 bases between. The germline V gene has CDR1 DFQATT and CDR2 SNEGSKA (reference sequence). The CDR3 extends over 14 amino acids. The CDR3: CSASPPGLGQPQHF. The CDR3 region has the DNA TGCAGTGCTAGTCCCCCAGGGCTCGGTCAGCCCCAGCATTTT.

This chain connects TRBV6-6 to TRBJ1-3, with D perhaps matching TRBD1 (5 bases). Trimming took off 10 bases at V and 3 bases at J, with 10 bases between the two ends. Germline assignment: CDR1 MNHNY and CDR2 SVGAGI (reference sequence). The CDR3 spans 12 residues. CDR3 protein: CATTTDGNTIYF. In DNA form, the CDR3 reads TGTGCCACCACGACAGATGGAAACACCATATATTTT.

V and J are TRBV7-2 and TRBJ2-1; D not resolved. Germline CDR1 SGHTA, CDR2 FQGNSA. This CDR3 is 14 amino acids long. V lost 5 bases and J 0 bases, leaving 8 bases between the germline ends. CDR3 nucleotides: TGTGCCAGCAGCGGGGTCAGCTCCTACAATGAGCAGTTCTTC. Its translation is CASSGVSSYNEQFF.

J is TRBJ1-2 and V is TRBV5-4, with D possibly TRBD1 on 5 matching bases. CDR3 size: 15 residues. Per germline, CDR1 SGHNT and CDR2 YYREEE (reference sequence). The ends were cut back, 4 bases at V and 0 bases at J, with 13 bases in the middle. This CDR3 is CASSGGPTANYGYTF. The CDR3 coding sequence is TGTGCCAGCAGCGGGGGACCGACAGCTAACTATGGCTACACCTTC.

V is TRBV6-2 or TRBV6-3 and J is TRBJ2-7, with TRBD2 identical over 9 bases. The CDR3 runs 13 residues. Germline V gives CDR1 MNHEY, CDR2 SVGEGT. V lost 5 bases and J lost 12; bases outside the gene matches: 11. The CDR3 region has the DNA TGTGCCAGCAGTAACCCACTAGCGGGCGGCACGTACTTC. As protein: CASSNPLAGGTYF.

The chain is built from TRBV7-9 and TRBJ1-4; maybe TRBD1 (5 bases). V was trimmed by 0 bases and J by 4 bases, leaving 9 bases between them. The CDR3 runs 15 residues. From germline, CDR1 is SEHNR and CDR2 FQNEAQ (reference sequence). Here the CDR3 reads CASSLAGRNNEKLFF. The CDR3 region has the DNA TGTGCCAGCAGCTTAGCGGGACGGAATAATGAAAAACTGTTTTTT.